This T cell receptor beta chain was sequenced during a study of cytomegalovirus exposure and HLA in healthy donors. This clone came up a few times. V lost 2 bases to trimming and J lost 6 bases, with 11 bases between them. The length of the CDR3 is 14 residues. The germline CDR1 and CDR2 sequences are SNHLY and FYNNEI. The PCR contained 60 Vbeta and 13 Jbeta primers. TCRdb's copy holds only in-frame clones and misses some; the assay was immunoSEQ multiplex PCR. Among around 140,000 clones listed, over 75% were seen once. This TCR came from a woman in her 30s in good health and CMV-seronegative. Sequencing input: PBMCs. The chain employs TRBV2 and TRBJ1-5, with a possible D match to TRBD1 (5 bases). CDR3 loop: CASSERGVPQPQHF. Written as DNA, the CDR3 is TGTGCCAGCAGTGAACGGGGGGTCCCTCAGCCCCAGCATTTT. The variable domain in full, completed from reference TRBV2 and TRBJ1-5, reads EPEVTQTPSHQVTQMGQEVILRCVPISNHLYFYWYRQILGQKVEFLVSFYNNEISEKSEIFDDQFSVERPDGSNFTLKIRSTKLEDSAMYFCASSERGVPQPQHFGDGTRLSIL.